Given below is one T cell receptor beta chain in context. The antigen is not known. The data derive from a study of T cells in Graves' hyperthyroidism and ophthalmopathy. Study-wide points: Most clonotypes expanded in thyroid above 0.001 were likewise present in blood. A model of 13 V-J features distinguished ophthalmopathy from stable hyperthyroidism. Ophthalmopathy onset followed model prediction by a median around 6.6 months.

Researchers amplified the TCR beta CDR3 regions from RNA transcripts. First-round RT-PCR targeting the TCR CDR3 was performed with the HTBI primer set. TCRdb re-called the multiplex PCR reads with MiXCR, one entry per CDR3 protein. This table holds hundreds of thousands of distinct CDR3 sequences, roughly 15% found once. A 10 ml volume of fresh peripheral blood provided the PBMCs. The clonotype comes from a woman aged 50 to 60 with Graves' ophthalmopathy. Sequencing input: blood.

The DNA for the CDR3 is TGTGCCAGCTTCGGTAAGGCGGGCCTAGGCGAGCAGTACTTC. Protein product: CASFGKAGLGEQYF. The genes are TRBV27 and TRBJ2-7; possibly TRBD2 for D (5 bases). Trimming pared 8 bases from V and 6 bases from J, leaving 20 bases between. The V gene's germline CDR1 is MNHEY and CDR2 SMNVEV (reference sequence). The CDR3 contains 14 residues.